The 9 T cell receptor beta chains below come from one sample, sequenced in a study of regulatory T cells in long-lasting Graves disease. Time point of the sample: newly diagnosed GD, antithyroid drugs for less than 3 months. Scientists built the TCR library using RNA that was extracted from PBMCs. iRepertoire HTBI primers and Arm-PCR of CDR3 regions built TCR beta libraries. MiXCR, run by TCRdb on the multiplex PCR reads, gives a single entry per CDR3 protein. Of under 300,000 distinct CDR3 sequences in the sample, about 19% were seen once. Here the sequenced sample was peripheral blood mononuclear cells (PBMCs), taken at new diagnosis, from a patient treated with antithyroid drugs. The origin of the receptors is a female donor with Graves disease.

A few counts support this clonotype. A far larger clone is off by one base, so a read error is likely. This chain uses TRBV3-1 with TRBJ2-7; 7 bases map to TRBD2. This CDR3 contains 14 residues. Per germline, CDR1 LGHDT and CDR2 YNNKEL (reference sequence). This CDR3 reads CTSSLGGSSYEQYF. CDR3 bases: TGTACCAGCAGTCTCGGGGGGAGCTCCTACGAGCAGTACTTC.

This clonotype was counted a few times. The CDR3 sequence is CASSRSFREKLFF. The CDR3 DNA follows: TGTGCCAGCAGTCGGTCCTTCCGGGAAAAACTGTTTTTT. The chain has TRBV27 and TRBJ1-4; no clear D gene. This CDR3 spans 13 amino acids. The germline V gene encodes CDR1 MNHEY and CDR2 SMNVEV (reference sequence). The V gene lost 5 bases and the J gene lost 8 bases, with 12 bases spanning the gap.

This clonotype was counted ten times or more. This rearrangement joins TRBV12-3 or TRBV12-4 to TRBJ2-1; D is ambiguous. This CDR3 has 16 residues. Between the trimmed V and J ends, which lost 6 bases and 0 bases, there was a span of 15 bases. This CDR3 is CASSPPPGFSYNEQFF. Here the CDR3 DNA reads TGTGCCAGCAGCCCCCCTCCTGGATTCTCCTACAATGAGCAGTTCTTC.

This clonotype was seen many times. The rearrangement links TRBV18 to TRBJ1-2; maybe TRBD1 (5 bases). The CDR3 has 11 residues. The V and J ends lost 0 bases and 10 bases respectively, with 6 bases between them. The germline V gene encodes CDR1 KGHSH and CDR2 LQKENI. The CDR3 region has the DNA TGTGCCAGCTCACCACCCAGGGTCTACACCTTC. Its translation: CASSPPRVYTF.

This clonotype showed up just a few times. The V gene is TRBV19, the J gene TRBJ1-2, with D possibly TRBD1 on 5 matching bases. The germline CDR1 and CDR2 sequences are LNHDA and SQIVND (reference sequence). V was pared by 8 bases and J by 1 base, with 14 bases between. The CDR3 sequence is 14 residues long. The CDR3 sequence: CASGARNINYGYTF. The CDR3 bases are TGTGCCAGTGGGGCCAGAAACATTAACTATGGCTACACCTTC. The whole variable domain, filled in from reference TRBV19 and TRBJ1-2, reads DGGITQSPKYLFRKEGQNVTLSCEQNLNHDAMYWYRQDPGQGLRLIYYSQIVNDFQKGDIAEGYSVSREKKESFPLTVTSAQKNPTAFYLCASGARNINYGYTFGSGTRLTVV.

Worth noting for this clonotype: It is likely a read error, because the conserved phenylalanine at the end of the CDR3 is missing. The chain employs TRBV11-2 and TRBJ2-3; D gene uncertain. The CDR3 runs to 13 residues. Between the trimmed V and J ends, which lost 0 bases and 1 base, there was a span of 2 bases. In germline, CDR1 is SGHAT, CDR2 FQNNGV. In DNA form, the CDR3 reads TGTGCCAGCAGCTTAGACCGCACAGATACGCAGTATCTT. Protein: CASSLDRTDTQYL.

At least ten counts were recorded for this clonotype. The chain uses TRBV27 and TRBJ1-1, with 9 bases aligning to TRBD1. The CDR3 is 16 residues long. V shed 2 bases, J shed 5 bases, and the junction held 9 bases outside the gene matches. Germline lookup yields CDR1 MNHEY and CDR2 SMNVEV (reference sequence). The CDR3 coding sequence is TGTGCCAGCAGTTTACTGACCGGGACAGGGTTGACTGAAGCTTTCTTT. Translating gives CASSLLTGTGLTEAFF.

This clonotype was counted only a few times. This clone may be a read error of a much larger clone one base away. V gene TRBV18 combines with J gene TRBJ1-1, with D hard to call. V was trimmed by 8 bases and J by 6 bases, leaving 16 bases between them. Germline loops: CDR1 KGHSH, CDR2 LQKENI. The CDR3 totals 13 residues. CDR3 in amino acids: CASTLEQRSEAFF. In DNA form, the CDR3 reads TGTGCCAGCACATTAGAACAGCGCTCTGAAGCTTTCTTT.

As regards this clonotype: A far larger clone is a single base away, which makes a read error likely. The CDR3 region has the DNA TGTGCCAGCAGTGGGACAGGGGTTCCACTAGAGACCCAGTACTTC. Protein: CASSGTGVPLETQYF. V is TRBV2 and J is TRBJ2-1, with 9 bases fitting TRBD1. The DNA end is a closer match to TRBJ2-5, so the J assignment may be wrong. Per the germline V gene, CDR1 is SNHLY and CDR2 is FYNNEI. The length of the CDR3 is 15 residues.